This T cell receptor (beta chain) was observed in a study of neurological immune-mediated disorders. About the study: Relapsing-remitting disease affected about 30, and secondary progressive 3, of around 34 multiple sclerosis patients.

TCRdb reprocessed the 5' RACE reads with MiXCR, giving one entry per CDR3 protein. Among around 70,000 distinct CDR3 sequences listed, 4% to 6% were seen once. Germline loops: CDR1 SQVTM, CDR2 ANQGSEA. The CDR3 contains 16 residues. The germline V and J ends were trimmed by 3 bases and 6 bases, with 22 bases remaining between them. This clonotype occurred many times. Sequencing used PBMCs. This chain uses TRBV29-1 with TRBJ2-3; tentative D call: TRBD1 (7 bases). The sequence was obtained from a man in his late teens or twenties with multiple sclerosis. CDR3 in amino acids: CSVDGGGGRRTDTQYF. CDR3 coding DNA: TGCAGCGTTGACGGAGGAGGGGGCAGGAGAACTGATACGCAGTATTTT.